This TCR beta chain is drawn from a study of regulatory T cells in long-lasting Graves disease. Germline values: CDR1 KGHSH, CDR2 LQKENI. Trimming took 6 bases from V and 5 from J, leaving 25 bases between them. The CDR3 consists of 17 residues. The time point was: persistent/refractory GD, antithyroid drugs over 5 years with positive TRAb. The TCR library was made from RNA that had been extracted from PBMCs in TRIzol. Libraries of TCR beta came from iRepertoire HTBI primers plus Arm-PCR of CDR3 regions. A single record per CDR3 protein comes from TCRdb applying MiXCR to the multiplex PCR reads. The profile shows hundreds of thousands of distinct CDR3 sequences, roughly 21% of them singletons. This clonotype was seen a handful of times.

The receptor comes from a female donor with Graves disease. The source was peripheral blood mononuclear cells (PBMCs), collected when the disease was refractory, from a patient treated with antithyroid drugs. V is TRBV18 and J is TRBJ2-5; D is possibly TRBD1 or TRBD2 (5 bases each). CDR3 residues: CASSPNPPGPKGETQYF. The DNA of the CDR3 is TGTGCCAGCTCCCCAAACCCACCGGGACCGAAGGGGGAGACCCAGTACTTC.